This T cell receptor beta chain was identified during a study of a mutant IDH1 vaccine in newly diagnosed glioma. Study information: Radiotherapy, temozolomide, or both had been given previously, and both were given to most. Points from the study as a whole: There were vaccine-induced immune responses in under 95% of the patients.

V was pared by 3 bases and J by 2 bases, with 14 bases between. This CDR3 comprises 16 residues. Germline V gives CDR1 LNHDA, CDR2 SQIVND (reference sequence). As concerns this clone: Antigen specificity is unknown.

Stated time point: baseline, week 1 (first vaccination visit). Noted treatment: pre-vaccination baseline after standard-of-care therapy. Sequencing used immunoSEQ multiplex PCR; TCRdb keeps in-frame clones, though not all of them. The table shows tens of thousands of clones, with 65% to 80% occurring only once. The chain links TRBV19 to TRBJ2-1; possibly TRBD1 for D (6 bases). The TCR comes from a man aged 50-60 years with glioma. Some clones in this sample may be carry-over from other donors' samples. Sample: peripheral blood mononuclear cells (PBMCs), taken from a glioma patient treated with radiotherapy, temozolomide or both. This chain's CDR3 is CASSIPGDPTYNEQFF. The CDR3 DNA reads as TGTGCCAGTAGTATCCCAGGGGACCCCACCTACAATGAGCAGTTCTTC.